This entry lists 5 T cell receptor beta chains sequenced from one sample in a study of response to subunit inactivated influenza vaccine. TCRdb itself ran the RT-PCR reads through MiXCR, one entry per CDR3 protein. The sample consists of about 520,000 distinct CDR3 sequences, about 25% of them appearing once. The sequencing used CD4+ T cells sorted from PBMCs, collected 5 days after vaccination. The origin of the receptors is a man aged 50-60 years who received an inactivated influenza vaccine.

V is TRBV5-1 and J is TRBJ2-1; D not certain. V was trimmed by 0 bases and J by 10 bases, leaving 17 bases between them. This CDR3 region has 15 residues. Germline V gives CDR1 SGHRS, CDR2 YFSETQ. CDR3 amino acids: CASSLEGGRKGEQFF. The CDR3 DNA is TGCGCCAGCAGCTTGGAGGGCGGTAGGAAGGGAGAGCAGTTCTTC.

J is TRBJ2-3 and V is TRBV20-1; 9 bases align to TRBD2. Germline V gene sequence: CDR1 DFQATT, CDR2 SNEGSKA (reference sequence). This CDR3 is 15 amino acids long. V lost 3 bases and J lost 0; bases outside the gene matches: 4. The CDR3 nucleotides are TGCAGTGCTAGGGAGACTAGCGGCAGCACAGATACGCAGTATTTT. Translation gives CSARETSGSTDTQYF.

Comment on this clonotype: The junction and the germline gene differ at one end; a read error may be behind it. The chain carries TRBV29-1 and TRBJ2-4; TRBD1 matches 8 bases. The CDR3 extends over 14 amino acids. Germline CDR1 reads SQVTM; CDR2 reads ANQGSEA. CDR3 in DNA: TGCAGCGTTGGGGACAGGTACATGTCAAACAGTCAGTACTTC. Its protein is CSVGDRYMSNSQYF.

This clonotype has only a few counts. The chain combines TRBV15 with TRBJ2-7, with D possibly matching TRBD1 (6 bases). Germline V gives CDR1 LNHNV, CDR2 YYDKDF (reference sequence). The V gene lost 5 bases and the J gene lost 3 bases, with 11 bases spanning the gap. There are 13 residues in the CDR3. CDR3 protein: CATSSQGGYEQYF. The CDR3, as DNA: TGTGCCACCAGCTCCCAAGGGGGCTACGAGCAGTACTTC.

This clonotype has just a few counts. This chain uses TRBV6-2 or TRBV6-3 with TRBJ2-2; no reliable D call. CDR3 length: 13 amino acids. The germline V and J ends were trimmed by 7 bases and 1 base, with 7 bases remaining between them. Germline assignment: CDR1 MNHEY and CDR2 SVGEGT. CDR3 in amino acids: CASIHENTGELFF. The CDR3 nucleotides read TGTGCCAGCATACACGAGAACACCGGGGAGCTGTTTTTT.